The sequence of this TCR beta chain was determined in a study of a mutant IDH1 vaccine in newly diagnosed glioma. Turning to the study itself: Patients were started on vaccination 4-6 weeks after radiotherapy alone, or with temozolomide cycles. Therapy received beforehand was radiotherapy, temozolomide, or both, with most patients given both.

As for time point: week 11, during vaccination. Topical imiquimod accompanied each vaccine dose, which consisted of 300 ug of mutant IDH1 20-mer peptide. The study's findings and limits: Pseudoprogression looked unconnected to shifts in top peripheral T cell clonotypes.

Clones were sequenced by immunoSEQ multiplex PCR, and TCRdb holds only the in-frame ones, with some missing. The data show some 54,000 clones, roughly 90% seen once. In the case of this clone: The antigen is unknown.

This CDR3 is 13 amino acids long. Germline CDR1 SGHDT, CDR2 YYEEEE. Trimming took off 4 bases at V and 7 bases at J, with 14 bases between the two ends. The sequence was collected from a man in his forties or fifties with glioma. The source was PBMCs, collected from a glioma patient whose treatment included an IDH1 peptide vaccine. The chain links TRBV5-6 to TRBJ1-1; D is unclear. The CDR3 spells CASSRDRHLEAFF. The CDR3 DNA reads TGTGCCAGCAGCCGGGATAGGCACCTTGAAGCTTTCTTT.